Shown below are 8 T cell receptor beta chains from a single sample sequenced in a study of T-cell memory formation after mild COVID-19. TCRdb redid the calling of the 5' RACE reads with MiXCR, one entry per CDR3 protein. The sample holds roughly 560,000 distinct CDR3 sequences, roughly 22% seen once. Specimen: PBMCs or a T cell subset sorted from them (not recorded which). Source of these receptors: an adult woman who had mild COVID-19 (a few samples of this study predate the infection). Cell type and time point are not known.

V is TRBV11-1 and J is TRBJ2-7; D may be TRBD1 (6 bases). The CDR3 has 12 amino acids. Germline CDR1 reads SGHAT; CDR2 reads FQDESV (reference sequence). V shed 8 bases and J shed 5 bases, with 13 bases lying between them. CDR3 residues: CASGYREHEQYF. CDR3 in DNA: TGTGCCAGCGGATACAGGGAACACGAGCAGTACTTC.

This clonotype showed up just a few times. This chain links TRBV5-1 with TRBJ1-1; a possible D gene is TRBD1 (5 bases). The CDR3 loop spans 17 amino acids. The V gene's germline CDR1 is SGHRS and CDR2 YFSETQ. Trimming pared 0 bases from V and 1 base from J, leaving 16 bases between. This CDR3 reads CASSLARTGRANTEAFF. CDR3 nucleotides: TGCGCCAGCAGCTTGGCCCGGACGGGCAGGGCGAACACTGAAGCTTTCTTT.

The chain employs TRBV5-6 and TRBJ2-5; D not certain. This CDR3 has 15 residues. Germline CDR1 and CDR2: SGHDT and YYEEEE. V lost 2 bases, J lost 5 bases, and 16 bases lay in between. The CDR3 spells CASSFFLGTLETQYF. As DNA, the CDR3 is TGTGCCAGCAGCTTCTTTCTTGGCACCTTGGAGACCCAGTACTTC.

The table lists this clonotype with a few counts. The V gene is TRBV12-3 or TRBV12-4, the J gene TRBJ2-1; perhaps TRBD2 as D (5 bases). The length of the CDR3 is 12 residues. Deletions cut 7 bases from V and 9 bases from J, with 13 bases between. This chain's CDR3 is CASNRGFSEQFF. CDR3 DNA sequence: TGTGCCAGCAACCGGGGATTTAGTGAGCAGTTCTTC.

This clonotype was picked up a small number of times. The rearrangement links TRBV29-1 to TRBJ1-2, with unresolved D. CDR3 length: 12 amino acids. V lost 4 bases and J 2 bases, leaving 8 bases between the germline ends. CDR1 and CDR2 from the germline V gene are SQVTM and ANQGSEA. CDR3 DNA sequence: TGCAGCGTTGCACGGATAAACTATGGCTACACCTTC. This sequence encodes CSVARINYGYTF. Looking up the rest from reference TRBV29-1 and TRBJ1-2 gives the full variable domain: SAVISQKPSRDICQRGTSLTIQCQVDSQVTMMFWYRQQPGQSLTLIATANQGSEATYESGFVIDKFPISRPNLTFSTLTVSNMSPEDSSIYLCSVARINYGYTFGSGTRLTVV.

This clonotype occurred many times. The CDR3 here is CSARPSGTTWETQYF. Written as DNA, the CDR3 is TGCAGTGCTAGACCCTCCGGGACTACCTGGGAGACCCAGTACTTC. This chain uses TRBV20-1 with TRBJ2-5; 7 positions match TRBD2. The CDR3 has 15 amino acids. V trimming: 2 bases; J trimming: 5 bases; junction bases outside the gene matches: 11. Germline lookup yields CDR1 DFQATT and CDR2 SNEGSKA (reference sequence).

This clonotype was seen a few times. The chain is built from TRBV12-3 or TRBV12-4 and TRBJ2-5; D tentatively fits TRBD1 or TRBD2 (5 bases each). The CDR3 covers 13 residues. Trimming took off 6 bases at V and 4 bases at J, with 12 bases between the two ends. Here the CDR3 DNA reads TGTGCCAGCAGCGGGGCCCTCTCAGAGACCCAGTACTTC. Translated, it gives CASSGALSETQYF.

The rearrangement uses TRBV28 and TRBJ2-7; 10 bases line up with TRBD1. Germline-derived CDR1 and CDR2 are MDHEN and SYDVKM. The trim removed 5 bases at V and 2 bases at J, leaving 9 bases unmatched. The CDR3 contains 16 residues. This CDR3 is CASSRGGQGTAYEQYF. The CDR3, as DNA: TGTGCCAGCAGTCGCGGGGGACAGGGGACGGCCTACGAGCAGTACTTC. Filled out from reference TRBV28 and TRBJ2-7, the complete variable domain reads DVKVTQSSRYLVKRTGEKVFLECVQDMDHENMFWYRQDPGLGLRLIYFSYDVKMKEKGDIPEGYSVSREKKERFSLILESASTNQTSMYLCASSRGGQGTAYEQYFGPGTRLTVT.